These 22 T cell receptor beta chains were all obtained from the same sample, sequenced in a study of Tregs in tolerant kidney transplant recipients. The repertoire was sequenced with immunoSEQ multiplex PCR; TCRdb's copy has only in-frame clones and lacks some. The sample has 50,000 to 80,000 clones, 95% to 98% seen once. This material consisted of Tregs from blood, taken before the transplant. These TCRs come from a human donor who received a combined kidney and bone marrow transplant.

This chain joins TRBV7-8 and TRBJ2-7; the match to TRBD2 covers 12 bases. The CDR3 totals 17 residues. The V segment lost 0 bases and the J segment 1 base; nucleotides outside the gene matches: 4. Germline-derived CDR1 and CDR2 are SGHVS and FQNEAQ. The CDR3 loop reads CASSLALAGGGSYEQYF. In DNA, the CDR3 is TGTGCCAGCAGCTTAGCGCTAGCGGGAGGGGGGTCCTACGAGCAGTACTTC.

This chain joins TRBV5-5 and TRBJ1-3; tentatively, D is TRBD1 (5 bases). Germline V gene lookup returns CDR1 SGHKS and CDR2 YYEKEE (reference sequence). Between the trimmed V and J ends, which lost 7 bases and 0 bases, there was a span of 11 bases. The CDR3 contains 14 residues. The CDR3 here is CASATGPSGNTIYF. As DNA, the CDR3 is TGTGCCAGCGCTACAGGCCCCTCTGGAAACACCATATATTTT.

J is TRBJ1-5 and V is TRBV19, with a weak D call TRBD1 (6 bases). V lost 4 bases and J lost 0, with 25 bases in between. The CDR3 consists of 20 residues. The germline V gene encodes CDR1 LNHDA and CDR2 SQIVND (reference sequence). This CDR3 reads CASSTRPSNRDLYSNQPQHF. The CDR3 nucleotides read TGTGCCAGTAGTACTCGGCCCAGTAACAGGGACCTTTATAGCAATCAGCCCCAGCATTTT.

The CDR3 nucleotides are TGTGCCTGGAGTTTTTTGGGGGGGAATCAGCCCCAGCATTTT. Amino acid sequence: CAWSFLGGNQPQHF. The gene calls are TRBV30 and TRBJ1-5; maybe TRBD1 (5 bases). Germline CDR1 is GTSNPN and CDR2 is SVGIG (reference sequence). Trimming pared 2 bases from V and 4 bases from J, leaving 12 bases between. This CDR3 spans 14 amino acids. Based on the CDR3 plus reference TRBV30 and TRBJ1-5, the full variable domain is SQTIHQWPATLVQPVGSPLSLECTVEGTSNPNLYWYRQAAGRGLQLLFYSVGIGQISSEVPQNLSASRPQDRQFILSSKKLLLSDSGFYLCAWSFLGGNQPQHFGDGTRLSIL.

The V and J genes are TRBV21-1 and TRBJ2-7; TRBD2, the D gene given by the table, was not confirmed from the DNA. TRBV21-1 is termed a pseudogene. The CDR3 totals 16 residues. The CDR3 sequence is CASSKVSGGRVYEQYF. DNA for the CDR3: TGTGCCAGCAGCAAAGTTTCGGGAGGCAGGGTTTACGAGCAGTACTTC.

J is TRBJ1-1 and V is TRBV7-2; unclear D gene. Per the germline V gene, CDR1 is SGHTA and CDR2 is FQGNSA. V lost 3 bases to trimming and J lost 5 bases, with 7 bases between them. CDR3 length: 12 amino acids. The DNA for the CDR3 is TGTGCCAGCAGCTTCAGCGAAACTGAAGCTTTCTTT. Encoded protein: CASSFSETEAFF. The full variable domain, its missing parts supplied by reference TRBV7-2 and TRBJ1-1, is GAGVSQSPSNKVTEKGKDVELRCDPISGHTALYWYRQSLGQGLEFLIYFQGNSAPDKSGLPSDRFSAERTGGSVSTLTIQRTQQEDSAVYLCASSFSETEAFFGQGTRLTVV.

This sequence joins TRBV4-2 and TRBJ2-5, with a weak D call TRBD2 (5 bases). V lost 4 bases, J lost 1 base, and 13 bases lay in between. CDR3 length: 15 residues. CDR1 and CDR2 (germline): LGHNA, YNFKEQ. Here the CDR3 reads CASSPHRGLQETQYF. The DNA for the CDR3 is TGTGCCAGCAGCCCCCACCGCGGGCTCCAAGAGACCCAGTACTTC.

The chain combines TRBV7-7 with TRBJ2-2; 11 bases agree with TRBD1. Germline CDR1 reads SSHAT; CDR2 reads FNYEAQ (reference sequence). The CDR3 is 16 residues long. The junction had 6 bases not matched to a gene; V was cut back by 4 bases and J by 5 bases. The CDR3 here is CASSSDRGRLTGELFF. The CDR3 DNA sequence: TGTGCCAGCAGCTCGGACAGGGGGCGGTTAACCGGGGAGCTGTTTTTT.

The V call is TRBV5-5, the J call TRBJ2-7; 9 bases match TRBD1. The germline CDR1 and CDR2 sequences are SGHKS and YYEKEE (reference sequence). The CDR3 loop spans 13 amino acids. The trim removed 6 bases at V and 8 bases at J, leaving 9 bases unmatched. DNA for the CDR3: TGTGCCAGCACCCTTCCCGGACAGGGGAAGCAGTACTTC. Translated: CASTLPGQGKQYF.

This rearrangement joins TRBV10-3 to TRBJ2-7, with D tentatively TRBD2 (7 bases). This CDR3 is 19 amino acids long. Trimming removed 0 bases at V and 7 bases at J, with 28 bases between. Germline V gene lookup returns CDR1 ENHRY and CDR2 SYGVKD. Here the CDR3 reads CAISESRLSPGGPTREQYF. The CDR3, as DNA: TGTGCCATCAGTGAGTCGAGACTATCGCCCGGGGGGCCTACACGGGAGCAGTACTTC.

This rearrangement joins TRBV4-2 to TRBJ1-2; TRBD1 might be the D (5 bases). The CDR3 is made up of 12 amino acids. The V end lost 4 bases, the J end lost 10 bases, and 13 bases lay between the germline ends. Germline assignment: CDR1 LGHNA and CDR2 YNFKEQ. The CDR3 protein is CASSLGTGSYTF. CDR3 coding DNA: TGTGCCAGCAGCCTGGGAACAGGATCCTACACCTTC.

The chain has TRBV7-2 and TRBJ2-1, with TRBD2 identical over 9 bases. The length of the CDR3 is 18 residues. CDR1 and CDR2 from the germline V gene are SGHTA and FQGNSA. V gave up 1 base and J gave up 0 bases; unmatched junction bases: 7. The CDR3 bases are TGTGCCAGCAGCTTAGATCGTAGCGGGAGAAGCTCCTACAATGAGCAGTTCTTC. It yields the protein CASSLDRSGRSSYNEQFF.

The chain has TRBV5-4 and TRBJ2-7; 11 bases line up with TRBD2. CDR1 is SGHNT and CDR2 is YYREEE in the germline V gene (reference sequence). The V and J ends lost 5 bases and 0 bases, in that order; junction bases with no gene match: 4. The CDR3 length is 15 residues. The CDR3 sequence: CASSPGLAGSYEQYF. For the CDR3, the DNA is TGTGCCAGCAGTCCTGGACTAGCGGGCTCCTACGAGCAGTACTTC.

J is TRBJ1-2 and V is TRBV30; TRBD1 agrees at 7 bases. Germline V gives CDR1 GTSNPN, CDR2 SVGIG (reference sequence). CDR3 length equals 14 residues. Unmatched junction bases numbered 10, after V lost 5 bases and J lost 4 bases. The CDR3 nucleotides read TGTGCCTGGGAACAGGGGATTTCTGGCTATGGCTACACCTTC. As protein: CAWEQGISGYGYTF.

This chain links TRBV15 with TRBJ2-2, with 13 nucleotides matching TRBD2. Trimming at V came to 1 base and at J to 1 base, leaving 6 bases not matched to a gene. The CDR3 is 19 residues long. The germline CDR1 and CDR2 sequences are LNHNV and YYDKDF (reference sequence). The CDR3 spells CATSRGGLAGWGNTGELFF. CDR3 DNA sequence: TGTGCCACCAGCAGAGGGGGACTAGCGGGATGGGGGAACACCGGGGAGCTGTTTTTT.

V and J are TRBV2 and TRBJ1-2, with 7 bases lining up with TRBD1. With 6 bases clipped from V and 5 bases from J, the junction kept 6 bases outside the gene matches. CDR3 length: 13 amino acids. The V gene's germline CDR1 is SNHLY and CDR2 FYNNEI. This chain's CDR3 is CASRLGQFYGYTF. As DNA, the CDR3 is TGTGCCAGCAGGTTGGGACAGTTTTATGGCTACACCTTC.

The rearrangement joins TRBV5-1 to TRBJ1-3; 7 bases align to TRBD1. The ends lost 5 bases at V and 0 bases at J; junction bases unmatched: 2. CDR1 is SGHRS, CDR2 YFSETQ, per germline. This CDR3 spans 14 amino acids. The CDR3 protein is CASRTGASGNTIYF. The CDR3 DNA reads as TGCGCCAGCAGAACAGGGGCCTCTGGAAACACCATATATTTT.

The CDR3 here is CASSPRGYETQYF. The CDR3 DNA reads TGTGCCAGCAGTCCACGGGGTTATGAGACCCAGTACTTC. This chain links TRBV27 with TRBJ2-5, with TRBD2 as a possible D gene (5 bases). CDR1 is MNHEY, CDR2 SMNVEV, per germline (reference sequence). This CDR3 is 13 amino acids long. V lost 5 bases, J lost 5 bases, and 12 bases lay in between.

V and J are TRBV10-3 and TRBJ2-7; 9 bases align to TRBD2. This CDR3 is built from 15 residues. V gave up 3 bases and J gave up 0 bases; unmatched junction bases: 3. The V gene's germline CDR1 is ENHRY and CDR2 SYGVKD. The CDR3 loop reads CAISETSGPSYEQYF. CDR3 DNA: TGTGCCATCAGTGAAACTAGCGGGCCCTCCTACGAGCAGTACTTC.

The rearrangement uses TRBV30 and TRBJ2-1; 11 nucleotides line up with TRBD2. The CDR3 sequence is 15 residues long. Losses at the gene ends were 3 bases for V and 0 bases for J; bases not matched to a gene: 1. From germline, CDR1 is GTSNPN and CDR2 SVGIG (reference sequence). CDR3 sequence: CAWRLAGASYNEQFF. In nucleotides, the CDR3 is TGTGCCTGGAGACTAGCGGGAGCCTCCTACAATGAGCAGTTCTTC.

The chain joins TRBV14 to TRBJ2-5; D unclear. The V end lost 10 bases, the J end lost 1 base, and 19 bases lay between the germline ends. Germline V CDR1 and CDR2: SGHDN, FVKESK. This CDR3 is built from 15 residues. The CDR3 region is CATLPPETSQETQYF. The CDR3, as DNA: TGTGCCACCCTGCCTCCAGAAACCTCCCAAGAGACCCAGTACTTC. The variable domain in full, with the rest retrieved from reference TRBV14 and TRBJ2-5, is EAGVTQFPSHSVIEKGQTVTLRCDPISGHDNLYWYRRVMGKEIKFLLHFVKESKQDESGMPNNRFLAERTGGTYSTLKVQPAELEDSGVYFCATLPPETSQETQYFGPGTRLLVL.

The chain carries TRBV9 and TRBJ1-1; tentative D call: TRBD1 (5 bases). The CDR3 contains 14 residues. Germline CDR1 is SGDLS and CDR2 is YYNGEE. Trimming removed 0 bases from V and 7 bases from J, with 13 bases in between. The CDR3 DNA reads TGTGCCAGCAGCGTAGTAGGGGTGGGGGGTGAAGCTTTCTTT. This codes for CASSVVGVGGEAFF.